These T cell receptor beta chains were read from a single sample in a study of T cell responses to AZD1222 COVID-19 vaccine. The protocol was immunoSEQ multiplex PCR, while the TCRdb copy is restricted to in-frame clones and leaves out a portion. The sample holds under 200,000 clones, 88% seen once. Sequenced here: peripheral blood, sampled 28 days after the second AZD1222 dose. The receptors originated from an adult who received the AZD1222 COVID-19 vaccine. The CDR3 runs from the conserved cysteine through the conserved F or W. The D gene is left open where the match is weak. Clone size is not always given. Where it is, it says once, few, many or a class for expanded clones.

- TRBJ1-1 - 14 TRBV4-3 TGCGCCAGCAGCCAACCAGGACTTAACTCTGAAGCTTTCTTT CASSQPGLNSEAFF
once TRBJ1-5 TRBD1 16 TRBV19 TGTGCCAGTAGTACGGACAGGGGGCGAGGGAATCAGCCCCAGCATTTT CASSTDRGRGNQPQHF
- TRBJ2-7 - 12 TRBV12-3/TRBV12-4 TGTGCCAGCAGTGTTAGCTCCTACGAGCAGTACTTC CASSVSSYEQYF
- TRBJ2-1 TRBD2 18 TRBV18 TGTGCCAGCTCATCCAACACGGGGTCGGGAGGGCTCCGCAATGAGCAGTTCTTC CASSSNTGSGGLRNEQFF
- TRBJ2-5 TRBD1 15 TRBV30 TGTGCCTGGAGTGTGGGAGACAGGGCCCAAGAGACCCAGTACTTC CAWSVGDRAQETQYF
- TRBJ2-6 - 17 TRBV27 TGTGCCAGCAGTTTAACTAAGTTGGGAGCTGGGGCCAACGTCCTGACTTTC CASSLTKLGAGANVLTF
- TRBJ1-2 - 12 TRBV30 TGTGCCGCCGAACGGGGGGACTATGGCTACACCTTC CAAERGDYGYTF
- TRBJ2-6 - 14 TRBV7-3 TGTGCCAGCAGCTCTGTATCTGGGGCCAACGTCCTGACTTTC CASSSVSGANVLTF
once TRBJ1-4 TRBD1 15 TRBV2 TGTGCCAGCAGTGGAACCGGGACAGGGGGTGGGAAACTGTTTTTT CASSGTGTGGGKLFF
- TRBJ1-2 TRBD1 17 TRBV28 TGTGCCAGCGAGTTGGGGGACAGGGGGGATTTTGGCTATGGCTACACCTTC CASELGDRGDFGYGYTF
- TRBJ2-7 TRBD2 15 TRBV6-5 TGTGCCAGCAGTTACGGCGGGAGAGGGGCCTACGAGCAGTACTTC CASSYGGRGAYEQYF
- TRBJ2-5 TRBD2 14 TRBV5-1 TGCGCCAGCGGGGCCGGGACTAACCTAGAATACCAGTACTTC CASGAGTNLEYQYF
- TRBJ2-5 - 15 TRBV21-1 TGTGCCAGCAGCAAAGGGGCAGGGAGGGGAGAGACCCAGTACTTC CASSKGAGRGETQYF
- TRBJ2-1 - 12 TRBV7-9 TGTGCCAGCAGCTCCGGAGGCAATGAGCAGTTCTTC CASSSGGNEQFF
- TRBJ2-2 TRBD1 17 TRBV24-1 TGTGCCACCAGTGGGGTCAGGGGGCTCGCGAACACCGGGGAGCTGTTTTTT CATSGVRGLANTGELFF
- TRBJ2-2 - 13 TRBV3-1/TRBV3-2 TGTGCCAGCAGCCAAGGAGGGGCCGGGGAGCTGTTTTTT CASSQGGAGELFF
once TRBJ1-1 - 14 TRBV4-3 TGCGCCAGCAGCCAAGAGCGACTGAACACTGAAGCTTTCTTT CASSQERLNTEAFF
few TRBJ2-1 TRBD2 16 TRBV5-1 TGCGCCAGCAGCTTGTCGGCTAGCGGGACGGTTAATGAGCAGTTCTTC CASSLSASGTVNEQFF
- TRBJ2-1 - 15 TRBV9 TGTGCCAGCAGCGTAGACCTTAGCGAGTACAATGAGCAGTTCTTC CASSVDLSEYNEQFF
- TRBJ1-5 - 16 TRBV19 TGTGCCAGTAGTCTCAGGGGAGTCGGAGGTATTCAGCCCCAGCATTTT CASSLRGVGGIQPQHF
- TRBJ1-5 - 16 TRBV4-1 TGCGCCAGCAGCCCTACCCTTTTGGGCAGCAATCAGCCCCAGCATTTT CASSPTLLGSNQPQHF
- TRBJ2-7 TRBD1 16 TRBV5-6 TGTGCCAGCAGGACCTCGGGACAGGAGATTCCCTACGAGCAGTACTTC CASRTSGQEIPYEQYF
- TRBJ2-1 TRBD2 16 TRBV7-2 TGTGCCAGCAGAGCCGGGAGGGCGAGCTCCTACAATGAGCAGTTCTTC CASRAGRASSYNEQFF
- TRBJ2-3 - 14 TRBV7-9 TGTGCCAGCAGCTCAAATAGGGACGGCGATACGCAGTATTTT CASSSNRDGDTQYF
- TRBJ1-4 - 11 TRBV30 TGTGCCTATACTGGGGCCGAAAAACTGTTTTTT CAYTGAEKLFF
- TRBJ2-1 TRBD2 16 TRBV3-1/TRBV3-2 TGTGCCAGCAGCCAAGATACCAGCGGGAGGGCCTATGAGCAGTTCTTC CASSQDTSGRAYEQFF
- TRBJ2-1 TRBD2 14 TRBV6-2/TRBV6-3 TGTGCCAGCAGCCTTCCCCCGGGACTAGCGGGAGGGTTCTTC CASSLPPGLAGGFF
- TRBJ2-2 TRBD2 15 TRBV6-5 TGTGCCAGCAGGTCGGCGGGAGGTACCATCGGGGAGCTGTTTTTT CASRSAGGTIGELFF
- TRBJ1-2 TRBD1 15 TRBV14 TGTGCCAGCAGCCAAGTACAGGGGGCTGGCTATGGCTACACCTTC CASSQVQGAGYGYTF
- TRBJ2-5 - 16 TRBV19 TGTGCCAGTAGTATAGGGAGCAGGGGATACCAAGAGACCCAGTACTTC CASSIGSRGYQETQYF
- TRBJ2-7 TRBD1 17 TRBV4-2 TGTGCCAGCACGCCAGGTGGGTCGGGACAGGGTTCCTACGAGCAGTACTTC CASTPGGSGQGSYEQYF
once TRBJ2-2 - 16 TRBV6-5 TGTGCCAGCAGTTACTCTCCTAGCGCGAACACCGGGGAGCTGTTTTTT CASSYSPSANTGELFF
- TRBJ2-1 TRBD2 15 TRBV19 TGTGCCAGTAGTATTGATACTAGCGGGAGATTTGAGCAGTTCTTC CASSIDTSGRFEQFF
- TRBJ2-3 - 11 TRBV28 TGTGCCAGCGCTCGGCGAGATACGCAGTATTTT CASARRDTQYF
- TRBJ1-1 - 16 TRBV9 TGTGCCAGCAGCGGCCTGGGAAATGAGGGGAGGGCTGAAGCTTTCTTT CASSGLGNEGRAEAFF
- TRBJ2-3 TRBD2 16 TRBV28 TGTGCCAGCAGTCCACCACTTGGGGGGGGCACAGATACGCAGTATTTT CASSPPLGGGTDTQYF
once TRBJ1-4 - 11 TRBV28 TGTGCCAGCAGTTTAATGAGAAAACTGTTTTTT CASSLMRKLFF
- TRBJ2-7 TRBD1 14 TRBV19 TGTGCCAGTAGTAAACAGGGGATTACCTACGAGCAGTACTTC CASSKQGITYEQYF
- TRBJ1-3 - 15 TRBV7-9 TGTGCCAGCAGCTTAAGAGGGAACTCTGGAAACACCATATATTTT CASSLRGNSGNTIYF
- TRBJ2-1 - 13 TRBV23-1 TGCGCCAGCAGTCACGAGGGGTCGCATGAGCAGTTCTTC CASSHEGSHEQFF
- TRBJ2-5 TRBD2 14 TRBV7-3 TGTGCCAGCAGCTTATCGGGGGGTCAAGAGACCCAGTACTTC CASSLSGGQETQYF
- TRBJ2-3 - 12 TRBV19 TGTGCCAGTAGTAGGGTCGCAGATACGCAGTATTTT CASSRVADTQYF
- TRBJ2-3 - 16 TRBV4-3 TGCGCCAGCAGCCCAAGGGGGGGAGGCAACACAGATACGCAGTATTTT CASSPRGGGNTDTQYF
- TRBJ2-7 TRBD2 16 TRBV4-1 TGCGCCAGCAGCCAAGTAAGACTAGCGGGGTCCTACGAGCAGTACTTC CASSQVRLAGSYEQYF
- TRBJ1-2 TRBD1 14 TRBV28 TGTGCCAGCAGTTCTGGACAGGGACCTGAGGGCTACACCTTC CASSSGQGPEGYTF
- TRBJ2-5 - 13 TRBV24-1 TGTGCCACCAGTGAGGGGGTATGGGAGACCCAGTACTTC CATSEGVWETQYF
- TRBJ2-6 TRBD2 19 TRBV7-6 TGTGCCAGCAGCTTAGGGCTAGCGGGGACCCTCTCTGGGGCCAACGTCCTGACTTTC CASSLGLAGTLSGANVLTF
- TRBJ1-2 - 14 TRBV30 TGTGCCTGGAGTGTTGGAACGGTGCCTTTGGGCTACACCTTC CAWSVGTVPLGYTF
- TRBJ2-4 - 16 TRBV19 TGTGCCAGTACCAAATTCAGGGGAATGGCCAAAAACATTCAGTACTTC CASTKFRGMAKNIQYF
once TRBJ2-7 TRBD1 13 TRBV5-6 TGTGCCAGCAGCCGGACAGGCCGGGGAGAGCAGTACTTC CASSRTGRGEQYF
- TRBJ1-1 TRBD1 15 TRBV4-3 TGCGCCAGCAGCCAGAAGGACAGGCTGAACACTGAAGCTTTCTTT CASSQKDRLNTEAFF
- TRBJ1-1 TRBD1 15 TRBV7-9 TGTGCCAGCAGCTGGGGGACAGGGATGAACACTGAAGCTTTCTTT CASSWGTGMNTEAFF
- TRBJ1-2 - 13 TRBV28 TGTGCCAGCAGTTTCGGGGGGGACTATGGCTACACCTTC CASSFGGDYGYTF
- TRBJ2-7 - 12 TRBV6-5 TGTGCCAGCAGCGCTCGACTAGGGAACCAGTACTTC CASSARLGNQYF
- TRBJ2-3 TRBD2 14 TRBV30 TGTGCCTGGGGAACCCTAGCGGGAAGACATACGCAGTATTTT CAWGTLAGRHTQYF
- TRBJ2-2 TRBD2 17 TRBV19 TGTGCCAGTCGGCAAAGACTAGCGGGAGTTACCACCGGGGAGCTGTTTTTT CASRQRLAGVTTGELFF
- TRBJ2-1 - 12 TRBV19 TGTGCCAGTAGTAGGGAGGGGGATGAGCAGTTCTTC CASSREGDEQFF
- TRBJ1-2 - 16 TRBV7-8 TGTGCCAGCAGTTTTTATAGCGGGGGGGCGACCTATGGCTACACCTTC CASSFYSGGATYGYTF
- TRBJ2-1 TRBD2 15 TRBV3-1/TRBV3-2 TGTGCCAGCAGCCGAAGCCGGGACTACCACAATGAGCAGTTCTTC CASSRSRDYHNEQFF